The clone carrying this T cell receptor (beta chain) was counted a few times. Its antigen remains unidentified. Described treatment: oral pan-JAK inhibitor, 5-10 mg twice daily. This entry belongs to a study of CD8+ T cells in alopecia areata. Points from the study as a whole: Researchers report lesional scalp, most notably alopecia totalis/universalis, outstripped normal scalp in clonality. Many expanded lesional clones remained in scalp and blood on tofacitinib.

It was cDNA, reverse transcribed from extracted RNA, that served as the sequencing template. Sequenced by immunoSEQ multiplex PCR; TCRdb stores in-frame clones only, minus some. In the table there are some 200,000 clones, 55% to 75% of which are singletons. The germline V gene encodes CDR1 KGHSH and CDR2 LQKENI. V was pared by 6 bases and J by 5 bases, with 15 bases between. CDR3 length: 14 residues. This receptor was taken from a human donor with alopecia areata. The chain has TRBV18 and TRBJ2-3; D is ambiguous. This specimen was CD4+ T cells sorted from blood, taken at week 24, from a patient treated with tofacitinib. CDR3 region: CASSTDVGRDTQYF. The CDR3 DNA follows: TGTGCCAGCTCTACTGATGTGGGCCGAGATACGCAGTATTTT.